This TCR beta chain was observed in a study of blood T cells in healthy people across ages. Each individual donor underwent a draw of ten milliliters of peripheral blood. CDR3 length equals 13 residues. Germline-derived CDR1 and CDR2 are LNHNV and YYDKDF (reference sequence). V shed 5 bases and J shed 5 bases, with 12 bases lying between them. This clonotype was counted ten times or more. It was with a sample-barcoded 5' primer and a J-beta primer mix that a second PCR of about 6 to 12 cycles was run. TCRdb analysed the 5' RACE reads with MiXCR anew, one entry per CDR3 protein. The sample lists more than 650,000 distinct CDR3 sequences, 22% occurring once.

The sample taken for sequencing was blood. V and J are TRBV15 and TRBJ2-5; D gene ambiguous. This TCR came from a man between 65 and 79 years old in good health. The CDR3 nucleotides are TGTGCCACCAGCTCTCAAGTTGGGGAGACCCAGTACTTC. Its protein is CATSSQVGETQYF.